This T cell receptor (beta chain) emerged from a study of OX40 agonist ivuxolimab in advanced cancers. With respect to the entire study: Ivuxolimab was an agonistic, fully human IgG2 monoclonal antibody directed against OX40 (CD134), a costimulatory receptor. Intravenous ivuxolimab was administered to patients every 2 weeks at six dose levels: 0.01, 0.1, 0.3, 1.5, 3 and 10 mg/kg. Among the roughly 54 dose-escalation patients, about 20 had hepatocellular carcinoma, about 15 melanoma, 9 renal cell carcinoma and 9 head and neck cancer. The dose-escalation cohort was roughly 87% male with a mean age of about 60 years, ranging from about 23 to 85. Patients were allowed to have had prior anti-PD-1, anti-PD-L1 or anti-CTLA-4 therapy, and 40% of the dose-escalation patients had previously received checkpoint inhibitors. Three dose-escalation patients achieved partial responses, one with hepatocellular carcinoma and two with cutaneous melanoma. The point of sequencing TCRbeta in the periphery was to test whether ivuxolimab changed TCR sequence diversity and drove clonal T-cell expansion. The paper reports the monotherapy dose-escalation portion (N of about 47 patients) of the phase I ivuxolimab trial. Paper-wide results and their limitations: Low levels of normalized T-cell clonal expansion were also seen in some patients who did not respond. The antigen specificity of the clonally expanded peripheral T cells was not determined. Clonal expansion of both CD4+ and CD8+ blood T cells was observed from baseline to week 6 at doses 0.1 to 3.0 mg/kg. After ivuxolimab, expanded clones were on average more numerous among CD8+ T cells than among CD4+ T cells. Partial responders in the 0.1-3.0 mg/kg groups had among the lowest normalized peripheral clonal expansion, especially among CD8+ T cells.

The germline V gene sets CDR1 to SGHTS and CDR2 to YDEGEE. V loses 4 bases of germline sequence and J loses 8 bases, and the interval between the two ends is 15 bases. The CDR3 covers 14 residues, taking in both the cysteine and the phenylalanine. Only CDR3 DNA is held: 42 bases, read in frame from base 1. The trial excluded patients who had a history of autoimmune disease or were on systemic immunosuppression. Peripheral blood for TCR sequencing was collected from all dose cohorts at baseline, on cycle 4 day 1, and on cycle 7 day 1. The samples were taken from a phase I, first-in-human, multicenter, open-label dose-escalation trial of ivuxolimab. Adults with locally advanced or metastatic head and neck squamous cell, hepatocellular, melanoma or renal cell carcinoma were enrolled in the trial. Before TCR sequencing, CD4+ T cells and CD8+ T cells were sorted from peripheral blood as separate populations.

Only one count was recorded for this clone. Which antigen it targets is not known. Per-base qualities were not stored, and no clone one base away is much larger. Genomic DNA was extracted from sorted cells for sequencing of the TCRbeta CDR3 region. The immunoSEQ Assay was used to sequence the TCRbeta CDR3 regions. The clones in this table, taken by TCRdb from immuneACCESS, are in-frame only. Not every clone is retained; where verified, under half of the shortfall comes from an unresolved V gene, and the cause of the rest is unknown. The sample yields 60,000 to 70,000 clones; 70% to 90% were counted once. The ten top clones hold 0.25% to 0.3% of the sample.

The sequence was collected from an adult with an advanced solid tumor such as melanoma, head and neck, liver or kidney cancer. The sample here was CD4+ or CD8+ T cells sorted from blood, taken in a trial of the OX40 agonist ivuxolimab. The chain was built from TRBV5-8 and TRBJ2-2, with TRBD2 perhaps the D gene, on 5 matching bases. The DNA sequence is TGTGCCAGCAGCCCGGGGATCGAAAGGGGGGAGCTGTTTTTT. Its protein product is CASSPGIERGELFF.